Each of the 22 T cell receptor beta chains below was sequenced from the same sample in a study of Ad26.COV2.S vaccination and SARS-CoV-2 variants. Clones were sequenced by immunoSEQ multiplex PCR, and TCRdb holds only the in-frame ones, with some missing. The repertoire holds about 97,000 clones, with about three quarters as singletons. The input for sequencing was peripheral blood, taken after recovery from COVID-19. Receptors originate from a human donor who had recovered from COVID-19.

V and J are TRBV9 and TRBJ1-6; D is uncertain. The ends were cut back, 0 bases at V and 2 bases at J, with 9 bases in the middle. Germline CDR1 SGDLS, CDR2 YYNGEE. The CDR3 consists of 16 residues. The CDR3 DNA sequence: TGTGCCAGCAGCGTAGCGGTAACCCCCTATAATTCACCCCTCCACTTT. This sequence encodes CASSVAVTPYNSPLHF. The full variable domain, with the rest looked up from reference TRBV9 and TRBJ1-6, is DSGVTQTPKHLITATGQRVTLRCSPRSGDLSVYWYQQSLDQGLQFLIQYYNGEERAKGNILERFSAQQFPDLHSELNLSSLELGDSALYFCASSVAVTPYNSPLHFGNGTRLTVT.

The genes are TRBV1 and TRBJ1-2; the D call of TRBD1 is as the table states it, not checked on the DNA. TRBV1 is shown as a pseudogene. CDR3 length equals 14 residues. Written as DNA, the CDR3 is TGCACCAGCAGCCCGGAAAAACAGGGGGCTAGCTACACCTTC. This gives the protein CTSSPEKQGASYTF.

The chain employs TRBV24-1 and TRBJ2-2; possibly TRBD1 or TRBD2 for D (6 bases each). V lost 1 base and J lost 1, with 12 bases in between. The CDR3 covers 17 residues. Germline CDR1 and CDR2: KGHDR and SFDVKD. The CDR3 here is CATSDFWGAQNTGELFF. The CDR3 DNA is TGTGCCACCAGTGATTTCTGGGGGGCCCAGAACACCGGGGAGCTGTTTTTT.

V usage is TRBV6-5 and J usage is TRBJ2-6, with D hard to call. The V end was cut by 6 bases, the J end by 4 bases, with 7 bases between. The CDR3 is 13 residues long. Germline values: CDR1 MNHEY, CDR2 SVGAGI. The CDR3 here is CASRIGGANVLTF. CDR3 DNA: TGTGCCAGCAGGATTGGCGGGGCCAACGTCCTGACTTTC.

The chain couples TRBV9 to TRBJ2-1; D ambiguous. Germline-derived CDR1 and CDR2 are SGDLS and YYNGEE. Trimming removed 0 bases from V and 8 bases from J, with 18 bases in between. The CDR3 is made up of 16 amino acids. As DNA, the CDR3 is TGTGCCAGCAGCGTAGTTGCTGGCCCGTCGATCCATGAGCAGTTCTTC. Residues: CASSVVAGPSIHEQFF.

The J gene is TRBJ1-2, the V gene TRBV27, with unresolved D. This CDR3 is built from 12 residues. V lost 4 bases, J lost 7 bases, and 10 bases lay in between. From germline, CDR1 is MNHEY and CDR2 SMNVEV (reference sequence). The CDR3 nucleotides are TGTGCCAGCAGTTCCGGGCTGGGTGGCTACACCTTC. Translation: CASSSGLGGYTF.

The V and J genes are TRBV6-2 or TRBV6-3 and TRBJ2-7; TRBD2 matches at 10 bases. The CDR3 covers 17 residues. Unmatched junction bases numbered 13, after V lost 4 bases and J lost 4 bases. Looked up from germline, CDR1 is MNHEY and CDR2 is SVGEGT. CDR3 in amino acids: CASSSSGPSGGAYEQYF. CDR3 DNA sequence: TGTGCCAGCAGTTCTTCTGGACCTAGCGGGGGAGCGTACGAGCAGTACTTC.

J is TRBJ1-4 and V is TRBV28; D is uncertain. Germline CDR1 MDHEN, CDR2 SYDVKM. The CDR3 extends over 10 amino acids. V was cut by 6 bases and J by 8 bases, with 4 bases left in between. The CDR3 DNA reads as TGTGCCAGCAGGGGGGAAAAACTGTTTTTT. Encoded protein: CASRGEKLFF.

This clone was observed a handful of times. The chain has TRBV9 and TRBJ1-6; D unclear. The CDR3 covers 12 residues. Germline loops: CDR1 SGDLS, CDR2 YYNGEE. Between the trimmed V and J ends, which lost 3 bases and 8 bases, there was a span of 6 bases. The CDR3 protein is CASSGQYSPLHF. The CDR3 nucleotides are TGTGCCAGCAGCGGACAATATTCACCCCTCCACTTT.

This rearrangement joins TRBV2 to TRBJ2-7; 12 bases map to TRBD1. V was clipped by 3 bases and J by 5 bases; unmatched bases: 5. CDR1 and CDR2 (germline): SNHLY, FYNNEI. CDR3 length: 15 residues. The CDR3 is CASSDPGTGGHEQYF. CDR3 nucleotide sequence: TGTGCCAGCAGTGATCCCGGGACAGGGGGCCACGAGCAGTACTTC.

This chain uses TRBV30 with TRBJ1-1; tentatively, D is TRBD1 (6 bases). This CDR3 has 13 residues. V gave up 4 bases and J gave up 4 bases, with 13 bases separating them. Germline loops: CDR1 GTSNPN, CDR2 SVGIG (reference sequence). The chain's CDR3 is CAWMVQGSTEAFF. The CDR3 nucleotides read TGTGCCTGGATGGTCCAGGGGAGCACTGAAGCTTTCTTT.

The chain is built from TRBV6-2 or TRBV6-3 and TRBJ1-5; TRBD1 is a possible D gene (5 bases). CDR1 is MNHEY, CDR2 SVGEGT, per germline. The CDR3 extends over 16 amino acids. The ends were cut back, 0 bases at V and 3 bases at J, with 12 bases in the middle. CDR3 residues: CASSYSGGVFNQPQHF. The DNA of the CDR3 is TGTGCCAGCAGTTACTCGGGAGGGGTCTTCAATCAGCCCCAGCATTTT.

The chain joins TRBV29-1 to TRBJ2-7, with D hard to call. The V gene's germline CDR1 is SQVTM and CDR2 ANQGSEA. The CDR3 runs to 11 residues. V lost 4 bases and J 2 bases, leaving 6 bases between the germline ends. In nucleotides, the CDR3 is TGCAGCGTTGGGTCCACCTACGAGCAGTACTTC. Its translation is CSVGSTYEQYF.

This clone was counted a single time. DNA of the CDR3: TGCGCCAGCAGCCAAGAGGATGGGACTAATGAAAAACTGTTTTTT. Translation gives CASSQEDGTNEKLFF. The chain links TRBV4-3 to TRBJ1-4; D uncertain. Trimming removed 0 bases at V and 2 bases at J, with 7 bases between. Germline CDR1 and CDR2: LGHNA and YSLEER. This CDR3 has 15 residues.

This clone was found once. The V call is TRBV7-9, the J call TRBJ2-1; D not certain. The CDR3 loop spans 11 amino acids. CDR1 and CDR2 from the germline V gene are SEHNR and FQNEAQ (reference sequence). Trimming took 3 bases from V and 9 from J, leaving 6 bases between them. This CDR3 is CASSLLVEQFF. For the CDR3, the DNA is TGTGCCAGCAGCTTGTTGGTTGAGCAGTTCTTC.

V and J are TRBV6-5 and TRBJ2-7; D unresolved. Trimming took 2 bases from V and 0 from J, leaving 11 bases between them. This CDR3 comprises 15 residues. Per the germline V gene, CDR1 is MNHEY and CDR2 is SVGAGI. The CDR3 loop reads CASSYIEASSYEQYF. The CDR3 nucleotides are TGTGCCAGCAGTTACATCGAAGCCAGCTCCTACGAGCAGTACTTC.

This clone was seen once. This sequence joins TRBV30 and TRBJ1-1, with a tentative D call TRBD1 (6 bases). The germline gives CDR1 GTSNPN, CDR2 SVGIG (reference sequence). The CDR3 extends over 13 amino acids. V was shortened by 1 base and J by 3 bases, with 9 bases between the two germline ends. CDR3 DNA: TGTGCCTGGAGTGGGGGACAATACACTGAAGCTTTCTTT. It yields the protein CAWSGGQYTEAFF.

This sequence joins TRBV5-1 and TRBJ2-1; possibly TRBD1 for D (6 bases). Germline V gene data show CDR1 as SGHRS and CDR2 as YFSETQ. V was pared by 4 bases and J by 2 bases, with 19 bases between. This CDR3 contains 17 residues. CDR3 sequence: CASSQFSQGPAYNEQFF. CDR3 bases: TGCGCCAGCAGCCAATTCTCACAGGGTCCCGCCTACAATGAGCAGTTCTTC.

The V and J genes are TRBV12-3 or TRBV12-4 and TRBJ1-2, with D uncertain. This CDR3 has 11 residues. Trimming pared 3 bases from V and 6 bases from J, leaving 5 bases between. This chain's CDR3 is CASSFGDGYTF. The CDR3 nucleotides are TGTGCCAGCAGTTTTGGGGATGGCTACACCTTC.

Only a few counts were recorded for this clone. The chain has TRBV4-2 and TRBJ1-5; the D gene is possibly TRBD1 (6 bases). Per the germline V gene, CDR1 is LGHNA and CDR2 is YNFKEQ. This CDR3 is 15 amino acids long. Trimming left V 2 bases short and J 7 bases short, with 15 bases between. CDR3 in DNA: TGTGCCAGCAGCCAAAACGAGGGGGGTGGGCAGCCCCAGCATTTT. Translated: CASSQNEGGGQPQHF.

CDR3 in amino acids: CASSREGLTETQYF. CDR3 nucleotide sequence: TGCGCCAGCAGCCGGGAGGGCCTAACAGAGACCCAGTACTTC. The chain joins TRBV4-1 to TRBJ2-5; 7 bases map to TRBD2. Germline V lookup: CDR1 MGHRA, CDR2 YSYEKL. After removal of 4 bases from V and 4 bases from J, the junction contained 6 bases not matched to a gene. This CDR3 is 14 amino acids long.

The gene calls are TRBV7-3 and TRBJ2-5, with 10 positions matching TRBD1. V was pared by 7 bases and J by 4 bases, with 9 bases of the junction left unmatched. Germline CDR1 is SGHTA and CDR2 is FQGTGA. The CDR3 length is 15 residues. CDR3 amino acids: CASIFWDRGRETQYF. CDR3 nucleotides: TGTGCCAGCATCTTCTGGGACAGGGGCCGAGAGACCCAGTACTTC.